The following is a TCR beta chain sequence with its context. Germline V gene data show CDR1 as SGHTA and CDR2 as FQGNSA. Trimming took 4 bases from V and 11 from J, leaving 9 bases between them. This CDR3 comprises 11 residues. This record belongs to a study of blood T cells in healthy people across ages. Primed by a sample-barcoded 5' primer and a J-beta primer mix, a second PCR proceeded for about 6 to 12 cycles. TCRdb re-called the 5' RACE reads through MiXCR, storing one row per CDR3 protein. Seen here are 1.5 million to 2 million distinct CDR3 sequences, 39% observed once, and the top ten hold roughly 24%.

Sample: blood. The receptor was isolated from a human donor in good health. The rearrangement uses TRBV7-2 and TRBJ1-5, with unresolved D. The DNA of the CDR3 is TGTGCCAGCAGCTCCCAAGGAGCCCAGCATTTT. It translates to CASSSQGAQHF.